This T cell receptor beta chain was sequenced in a study of OX40 agonist ivuxolimab in advanced cancers. Overall study: Patients were treated with ivuxolimab, an agonistic anti-OX40 (CD134) antibody.

On this clone itself: Antigen unknown.

Autoimmune disease history or systemic immunosuppression excluded patients. Using immunoSEQ multiplex PCR, the repertoire was profiled, and TCRdb retains in-frame clones only, with some absent. The table records about 84,000 clones, approximately 93% of them present only once. Whole-study findings and limits: Clonal expansion by week 6 occurred in CD4+ and CD8+ blood T cells (at 0.1 to 3.0 mg/kg).

Germline V CDR1 and CDR2: SGHTA, FQGTGA. CDR3 length equals 13 residues. V was trimmed by 5 bases and J by 5 bases, leaving 9 bases between them. The clonotype comes from an adult with an advanced solid tumor such as melanoma, head and neck, liver or kidney cancer. The specimen was CD4+ or CD8+ T cells sorted from blood, collected in a trial of the OX40 agonist ivuxolimab. The chain links TRBV7-3 to TRBJ2-2; the D is unclear. CDR3 sequence reads: CASSPPETGELFF. CDR3 in DNA: TGTGCCAGCAGCCCTCCGGAAACCGGGGAGCTGTTTTTT.